This T cell receptor beta chain was sequenced for a study of shared clonotypes between healthy human individuals. Turning to this clone: Its antigen is unknown.

Study-level findings and limits: Clonotypes which were not shared had lower generation probabilities than clonotypes that all four donors shared.

J lost 9 bases, V lost 2 bases, and 8 bases had no gene match. Germline CDR1 is SGDLS and CDR2 is YYNGEE. The CDR3 consists of 14 residues. All donors were healthy HIV-negative adults lacking recent acute infections or vaccinations. Partitioning of CD4+ cells yielded a CD45RA+ naive subset and a CD45RA-negative memory subset. The repertoire was sequenced with immunoSEQ multiplex PCR; TCRdb's copy has only in-frame clones and lacks some. The data hold millions of clones, with around 90% observed a single time. The specimen was naive CD4+ T cells sorted from blood. Indicated subset: CD45RA+ positively selected. The V call is TRBV9, the J call TRBJ1-5, with TRBD1 matching over 7 bases. The clonotype originates from a man between 18 and 35 years old in good health. CDR3 DNA: TGTGCCAGCAGCGTTGGTGTTCAGGGGGGGCCCCAGCATTTT. Its translation: CASSVGVQGGPQHF.